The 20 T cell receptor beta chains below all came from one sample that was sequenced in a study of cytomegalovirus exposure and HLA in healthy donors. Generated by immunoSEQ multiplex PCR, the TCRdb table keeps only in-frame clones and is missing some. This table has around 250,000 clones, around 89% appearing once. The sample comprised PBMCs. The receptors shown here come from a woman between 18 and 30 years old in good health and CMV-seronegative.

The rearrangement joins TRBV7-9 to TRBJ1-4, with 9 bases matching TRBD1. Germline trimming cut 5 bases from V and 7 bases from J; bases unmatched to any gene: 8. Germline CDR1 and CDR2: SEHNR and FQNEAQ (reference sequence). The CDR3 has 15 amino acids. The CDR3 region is CASSMGQGRGEKLFF. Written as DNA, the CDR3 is TGTGCCAGCAGCATGGGACAGGGACGAGGTGAAAAACTGTTTTTT.

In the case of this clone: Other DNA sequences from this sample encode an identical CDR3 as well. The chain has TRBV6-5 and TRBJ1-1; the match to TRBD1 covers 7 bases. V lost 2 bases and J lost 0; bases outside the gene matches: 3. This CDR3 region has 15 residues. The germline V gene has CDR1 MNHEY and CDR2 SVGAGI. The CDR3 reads CASSYRGQVNTEAFF. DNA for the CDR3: TGTGCCAGCAGTTACAGGGGGCAGGTGAACACTGAAGCTTTCTTT.

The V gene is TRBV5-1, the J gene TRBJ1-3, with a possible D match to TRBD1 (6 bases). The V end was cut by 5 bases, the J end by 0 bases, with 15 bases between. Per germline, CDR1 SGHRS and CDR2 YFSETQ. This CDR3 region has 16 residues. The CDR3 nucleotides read TGCGCCAGCAGTCGAGAAGGGGGAAACTCTGGAAACACCATATATTTT. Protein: CASSREGGNSGNTIYF. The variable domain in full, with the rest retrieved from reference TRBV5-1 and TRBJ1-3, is KAGVTQTPRYLIKTRGQQVTLSCSPISGHRSVSWYQQTPGQGLQFLFEYFSETQRNKGNFPGRFSGRQFSNSRSEMNVSTLELGDSALYLCASSREGGNSGNTIYFGEGSWLTVV.

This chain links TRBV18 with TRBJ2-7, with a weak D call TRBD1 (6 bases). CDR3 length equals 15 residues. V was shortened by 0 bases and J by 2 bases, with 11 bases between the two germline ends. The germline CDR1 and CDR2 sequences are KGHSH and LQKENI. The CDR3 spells CASSPPAQGTYEQYF. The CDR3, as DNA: TGTGCCAGCTCACCACCGGCGCAGGGGACCTACGAGCAGTACTTC.

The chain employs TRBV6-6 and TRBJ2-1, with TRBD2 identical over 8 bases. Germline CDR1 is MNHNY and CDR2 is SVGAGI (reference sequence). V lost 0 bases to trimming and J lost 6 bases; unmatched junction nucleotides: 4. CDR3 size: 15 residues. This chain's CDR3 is CASSYSSGGSNEQFF. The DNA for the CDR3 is TGTGCCAGCAGTTACTCCAGCGGGGGAAGCAATGAGCAGTTCTTC.

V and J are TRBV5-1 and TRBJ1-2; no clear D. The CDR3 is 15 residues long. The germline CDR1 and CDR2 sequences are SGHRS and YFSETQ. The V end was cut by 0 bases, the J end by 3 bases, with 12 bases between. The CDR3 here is CASSLGQSSDYGYTF. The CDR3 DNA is TGCGCCAGCAGCTTGGGCCAGTCCTCTGACTATGGCTACACCTTC.

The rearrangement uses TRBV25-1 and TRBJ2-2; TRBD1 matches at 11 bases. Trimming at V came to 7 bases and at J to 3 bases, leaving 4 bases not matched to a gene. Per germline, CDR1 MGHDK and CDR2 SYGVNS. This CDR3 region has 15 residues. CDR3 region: CASIGDRGDTGELFF. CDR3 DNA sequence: TGTGCCAGCATTGGGGACAGGGGGGACACCGGGGAGCTGTTTTTT.

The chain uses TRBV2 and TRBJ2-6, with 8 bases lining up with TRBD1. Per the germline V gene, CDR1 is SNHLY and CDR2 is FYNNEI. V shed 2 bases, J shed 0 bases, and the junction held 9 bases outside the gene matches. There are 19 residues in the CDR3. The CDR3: CASSERWTGLGSGANVLTF. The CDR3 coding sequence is TGTGCCAGCAGTGAACGTTGGACAGGGCTGGGCTCTGGGGCCAACGTCCTGACTTTC.

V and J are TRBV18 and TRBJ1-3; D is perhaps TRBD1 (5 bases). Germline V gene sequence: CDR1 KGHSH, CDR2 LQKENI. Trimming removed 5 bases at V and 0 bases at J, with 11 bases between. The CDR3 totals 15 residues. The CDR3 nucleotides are TGTGCCAGCTCAACCACGGACATCTCTGGAAACACCATATATTTT. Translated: CASSTTDISGNTIYF.

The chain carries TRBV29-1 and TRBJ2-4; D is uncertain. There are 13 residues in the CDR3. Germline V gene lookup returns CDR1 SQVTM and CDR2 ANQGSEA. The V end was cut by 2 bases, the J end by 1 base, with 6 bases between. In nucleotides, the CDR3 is TGCAGCGTTGAATTCTCGGCCAAAAACATTCAGTACTTC. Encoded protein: CSVEFSAKNIQYF.

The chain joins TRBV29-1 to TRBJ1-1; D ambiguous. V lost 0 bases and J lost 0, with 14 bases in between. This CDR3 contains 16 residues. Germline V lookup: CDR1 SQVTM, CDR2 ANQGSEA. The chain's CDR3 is CSVEDRSPVMNTEAFF. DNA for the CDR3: TGCAGCGTTGAAGATCGTTCCCCAGTCATGAACACTGAAGCTTTCTTT.

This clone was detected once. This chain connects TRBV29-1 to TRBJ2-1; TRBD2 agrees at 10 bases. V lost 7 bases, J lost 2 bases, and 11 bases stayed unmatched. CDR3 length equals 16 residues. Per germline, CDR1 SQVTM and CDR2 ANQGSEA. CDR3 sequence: CSAVSGLAEPYNEQFF. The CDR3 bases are TGCAGCGCAGTAAGTGGACTAGCGGAGCCCTACAATGAGCAGTTCTTC.

CDR3 coding DNA: TGTGCCACCAGCAGAGTTGTGGGAGGTGGCTACAATGAGCAGTTCTTC. This translates into CATSRVVGGGYNEQFF. V gene TRBV15 combines with J gene TRBJ2-1, with a tentative D call TRBD2 (6 bases). Germline V CDR1 and CDR2: LNHNV, YYDKDF (reference sequence). V was clipped by 1 base and J by 3 bases, with 13 bases between them. CDR3 length: 16 residues.

The CDR3 nucleotides are TGTGCCAGCAGACCCGGGACTAGCGGGGGGCCCCTCAAATACAATGAGCAGTTCTTC. Translation gives CASRPGTSGGPLKYNEQFF. The V call is TRBV28, the J call TRBJ2-1; 15 nucleotides align to TRBD2. The germline V gene encodes CDR1 MDHEN and CDR2 SYDVKM. CDR3 length equals 19 residues. The trim removed 6 bases at V and 4 bases at J, leaving 13 bases unmatched.

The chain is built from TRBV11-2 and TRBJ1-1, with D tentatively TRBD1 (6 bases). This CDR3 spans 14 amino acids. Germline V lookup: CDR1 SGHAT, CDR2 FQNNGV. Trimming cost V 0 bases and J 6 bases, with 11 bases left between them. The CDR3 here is CASSLEGATAEAFF. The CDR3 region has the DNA TGTGCCAGCAGCTTAGAGGGGGCGACTGCTGAAGCTTTCTTT.

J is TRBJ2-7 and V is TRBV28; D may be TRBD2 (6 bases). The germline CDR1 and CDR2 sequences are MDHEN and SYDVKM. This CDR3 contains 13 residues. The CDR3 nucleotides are TGTGCTAGCAAGAGGGGACTGGATGCCGAGCAGTACGTC. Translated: CASKRGLDAEQYV.

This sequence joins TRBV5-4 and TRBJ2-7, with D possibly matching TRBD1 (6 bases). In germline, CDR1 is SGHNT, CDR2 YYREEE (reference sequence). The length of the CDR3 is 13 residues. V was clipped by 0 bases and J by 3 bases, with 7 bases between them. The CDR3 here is CASSLDRVYEQYF. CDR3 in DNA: TGTGCCAGCAGCTTGGACAGGGTCTACGAGCAGTACTTC. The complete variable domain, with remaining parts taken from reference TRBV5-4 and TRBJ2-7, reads ETGVTQSPTHLIKTRGQQVTLRCSSQSGHNTVSWYQQALGQGPQFIFQYYREEENGRGNFPPRFSGLQFPNYSSELNVNALELDDSALYLCASSLDRVYEQYFGPGTRLTVT.

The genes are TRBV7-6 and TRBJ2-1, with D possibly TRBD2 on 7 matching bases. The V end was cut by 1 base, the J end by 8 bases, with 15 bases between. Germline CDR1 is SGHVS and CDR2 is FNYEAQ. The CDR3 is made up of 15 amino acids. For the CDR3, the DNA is TGTGCCAGCAGCTTAGAGGGGGGGGCTAGGGATGAGCAGTTCTTC. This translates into CASSLEGGARDEQFF.

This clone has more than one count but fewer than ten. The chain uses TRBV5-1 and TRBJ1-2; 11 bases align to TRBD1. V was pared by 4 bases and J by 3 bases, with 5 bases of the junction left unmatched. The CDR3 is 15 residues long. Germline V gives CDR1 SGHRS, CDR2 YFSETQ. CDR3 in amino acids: CASSPGQGAYYGYTF. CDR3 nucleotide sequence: TGCGCCAGCAGCCCCGGACAGGGGGCCTACTATGGCTACACCTTC.

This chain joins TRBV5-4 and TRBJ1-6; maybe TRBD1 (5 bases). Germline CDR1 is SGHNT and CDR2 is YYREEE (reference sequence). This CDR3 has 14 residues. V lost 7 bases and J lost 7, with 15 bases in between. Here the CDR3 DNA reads TGTGCCAGCGGGACTGATTTAAGAAATTCACCCCTCCACTTT. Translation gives CASGTDLRNSPLHF. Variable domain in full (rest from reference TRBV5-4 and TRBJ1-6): ETGVTQSPTHLIKTRGQQVTLRCSSQSGHNTVSWYQQALGQGPQFIFQYYREEENGRGNFPPRFSGLQFPNYSSELNVNALELDDSALYLCASGTDLRNSPLHFGNGTRLTVT.